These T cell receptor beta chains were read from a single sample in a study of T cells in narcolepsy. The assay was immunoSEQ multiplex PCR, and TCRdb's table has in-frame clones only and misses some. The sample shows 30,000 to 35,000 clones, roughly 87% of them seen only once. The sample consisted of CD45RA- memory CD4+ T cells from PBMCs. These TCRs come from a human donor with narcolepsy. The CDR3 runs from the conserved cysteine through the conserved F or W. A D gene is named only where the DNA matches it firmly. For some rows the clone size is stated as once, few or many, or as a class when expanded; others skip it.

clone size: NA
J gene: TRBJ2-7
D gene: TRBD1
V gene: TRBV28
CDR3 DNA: TGTGCCAGCACCTCCGGGACAGGGGAGTACGAGCAGTACTTC
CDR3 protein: CASTSGTGEYEQYF

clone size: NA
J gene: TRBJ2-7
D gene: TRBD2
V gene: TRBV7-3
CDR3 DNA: TGTGCCAGCAGCTTAAGGGGCGGGGGGCCGAGCCCCTACGAGCAGTACTTC
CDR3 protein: CASSLRGGGPSPYEQYF

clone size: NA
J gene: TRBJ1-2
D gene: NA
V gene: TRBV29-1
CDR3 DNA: TGCAGCGTTGAAGGGACCGGCCGTGTTGGCTACACCTTC
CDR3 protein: CSVEGTGRVGYTF

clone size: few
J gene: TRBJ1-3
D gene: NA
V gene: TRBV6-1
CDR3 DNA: TGTGCTATTAGGGCCTCTGGAAACACCATATATTTT
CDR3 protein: CAIRASGNTIYF

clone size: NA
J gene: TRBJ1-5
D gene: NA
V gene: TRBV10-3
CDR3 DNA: TGTGCCATCAGCCCAGATAATCAGCCCCGGCATTTT
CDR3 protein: CAISPDNQPRHF

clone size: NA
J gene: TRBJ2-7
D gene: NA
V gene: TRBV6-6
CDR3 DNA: TGTGCCAGCAGTACGCCGACAGCAACCTACGAGCAGTACTTC
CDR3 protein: CASSTPTATYEQYF

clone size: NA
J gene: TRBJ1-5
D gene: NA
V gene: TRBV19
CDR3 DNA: TGTGCCAGTAGTATTCTGGGCAATCAGCCCCAGCATTTT
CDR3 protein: CASSILGNQPQHF

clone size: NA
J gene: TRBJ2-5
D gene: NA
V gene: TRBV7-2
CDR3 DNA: TGTGCCAGCAGGGCCTTGGGACGGATACAAGAGACCCAGTACTTC
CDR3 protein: CASRALGRIQETQYF

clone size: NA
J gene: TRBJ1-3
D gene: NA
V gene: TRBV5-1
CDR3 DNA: TGCGCCAGCAGCTCGGATGGATCGGTTGGAAACACCATATATTTT
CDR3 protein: CASSSDGSVGNTIYF

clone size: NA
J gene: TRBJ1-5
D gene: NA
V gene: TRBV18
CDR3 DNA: TGTGCCAGCTCACAGGGAGGGGGGCGCGATCAGCCCCAGCATTTT
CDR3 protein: CASSQGGGRDQPQHF

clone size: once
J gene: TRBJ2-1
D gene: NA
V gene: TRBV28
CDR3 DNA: TGTGCCAGCAGTTTATCAGGGGCCCCTTACAATGAGCAGTTCTTC
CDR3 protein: CASSLSGAPYNEQFF

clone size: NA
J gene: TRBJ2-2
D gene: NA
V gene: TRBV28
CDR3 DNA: TGTGCCAGCAGTCCTCCACAGGGATACACCGGGGAGCTGTTTTTT
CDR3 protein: CASSPPQGYTGELFF